These T cell receptor beta chains were read from a single sample in a study of shared clonotypes between healthy human individuals. The assay was immunoSEQ multiplex PCR, and TCRdb's table has in-frame clones only and misses some. The sample shows around 2.1 million clones, 85% to 95% of them seen only once. The sample was naive CD8+ T cells from PBMCs. The receptors were sampled from a man younger than 35 in good health. Some clones in this sample may be carry-over from other donors' samples. Each CDR3 is given with its conserved first and last residue. Fields, in order: J gene, D gene, V gene, clone size, CDR3 DNA, CDR3 protein. The D gene is left open where the match is weak. Clone size appears in some rows only: once, few, many, or a class for an expanded clone.

j_call: TRBJ1-5
d_call: NA
v_call: TRBV4-3
clone_size: NA
cdr3_nt: TGCGCCAGCAGCCAAGATCGGCAGGGGTATCAGCCCCAGCATTTT
cdr3_aa: CASSQDRQGYQPQHF

j_call: TRBJ2-1
d_call: TRBD2
v_call: TRBV7-9
clone_size: once
cdr3_nt: TGTGCCAGCAGCTTAGGTCGACTAGCGGTGATCAATGAGCAGTTCTTC
cdr3_aa: CASSLGRLAVINEQFF

j_call: TRBJ2-7
d_call: NA
v_call: TRBV29-1
clone_size: NA
cdr3_nt: TGCAGCGTTCCAGGGGACGATACCGAGCAGTACTTC
cdr3_aa: CSVPGDDTEQYF

j_call: TRBJ1-1
d_call: TRBD1
v_call: TRBV4-1
clone_size: NA
cdr3_nt: TGCGCCAGCAGCCATAACAGGGGATTGAACACTGAAGCTTTCTTT
cdr3_aa: CASSHNRGLNTEAFF

j_call: TRBJ2-2
d_call: NA
v_call: TRBV25-1
clone_size: NA
cdr3_nt: TGTGCCAGCAGTGCGCTGGGGGCTTCGATGAACACCGGGGAGCTGTTTTTT
cdr3_aa: CASSALGASMNTGELFF

j_call: TRBJ1-2
d_call: NA
v_call: TRBV10-1
clone_size: NA
cdr3_nt: TGCGCCAGCAGTGAGTCAGAGCGGGAGGGTCTTTATGGCTACACCTTC
cdr3_aa: CASSESEREGLYGYTF

j_call: TRBJ2-7
d_call: TRBD2
v_call: TRBV11-2
clone_size: NA
cdr3_nt: TGTGCCAGCAGCTTTGGGACTAGCGGTTACTACGAGCAGTACTTC
cdr3_aa: CASSFGTSGYYEQYF

j_call: TRBJ2-7
d_call: TRBD1
v_call: TRBV4-1
clone_size: NA
cdr3_nt: TGCGCCAGCAGCCCCGACAGGGGGCCCTACGAGCAGTACTTC
cdr3_aa: CASSPDRGPYEQYF

j_call: TRBJ1-1
d_call: NA
v_call: TRBV11-2
clone_size: NA
cdr3_nt: TGTGCCAGCAGCTTGGGGGTAAACACTGAAGCTTTCTTT
cdr3_aa: CASSLGVNTEAFF

j_call: TRBJ2-1
d_call: TRBD1
v_call: TRBV6-5
clone_size: NA
cdr3_nt: TGTGCCACCGGGACAGTGCCTAACAATGAGCAGTTCTTC
cdr3_aa: CATGTVPNNEQFF

j_call: TRBJ2-2
d_call: NA
v_call: TRBV9
clone_size: NA
cdr3_nt: TGTGCCAGCAGCGTAATTAGCGGGGAGCTGTTTTTT
cdr3_aa: CASSVISGELFF

j_call: TRBJ1-1
d_call: NA
v_call: TRBV6-5
clone_size: few
cdr3_nt: TGTGCCAGCAGTTACTCAAAGAACACTGAAGCTTTCTTT
cdr3_aa: CASSYSKNTEAFF

j_call: TRBJ1-4
d_call: NA
v_call: TRBV28
clone_size: NA
cdr3_nt: TGTGCCAGCAGTTTAAATGCGCGCAATGAAAAACTGTTTTTT
cdr3_aa: CASSLNARNEKLFF

j_call: TRBJ2-1
d_call: TRBD2
v_call: TRBV29-1
clone_size: NA
cdr3_nt: TGCAGCGTTGAAGGGGGACTAGCGGGAGGCCGCGGGGGCTACAATGAGCAGTTCTTC
cdr3_aa: CSVEGGLAGGRGGYNEQFF

j_call: TRBJ1-5
d_call: NA
v_call: TRBV9
clone_size: NA
cdr3_nt: TGTGCCAGCAGCGTAGATGATCAGCCCCAGCATTTT
cdr3_aa: CASSVDDQPQHF

j_call: TRBJ2-7
d_call: NA
v_call: TRBV27
clone_size: NA
cdr3_nt: TGTGCCAGCAGTTTAAATAGTGCCTACGAGCAGTACTTC
cdr3_aa: CASSLNSAYEQYF

j_call: TRBJ2-3
d_call: TRBD1
v_call: TRBV27
clone_size: NA
cdr3_nt: TGTGCCAGCAGCCTAGGGACAGTACCCTCTAGCACAGATACGCAGTATTTT
cdr3_aa: CASSLGTVPSSTDTQYF

j_call: TRBJ1-1
d_call: NA
v_call: TRBV9
clone_size: NA
cdr3_nt: TGTGCCAGCAGCCCTAGTGGTTCGTCTCTGAACACTGAAGCTTTCTTT
cdr3_aa: CASSPSGSSLNTEAFF

j_call: TRBJ1-2
d_call: NA
v_call: TRBV28
clone_size: NA
cdr3_nt: TGTGCCAGCAGTTTTTTCTTCGGGCAGGGCCCTGGCTACACCTTC
cdr3_aa: CASSFFFGQGPGYTF

j_call: TRBJ2-2
d_call: TRBD2
v_call: TRBV27
clone_size: NA
cdr3_nt: TGTGCCAGCAGTTTCGGACCGGGACTAGCGAAGAACACCGGGGAGCTGTTTTTT
cdr3_aa: CASSFGPGLAKNTGELFF

j_call: TRBJ2-1
d_call: TRBD2
v_call: TRBV2
clone_size: NA
cdr3_nt: TGTGCCAGCAGTGTTAGGACTAGCGGGAGGCGGGAGCAGTTCTTC
cdr3_aa: CASSVRTSGRREQFF

j_call: TRBJ2-7
d_call: NA
v_call: TRBV9
clone_size: NA
cdr3_nt: TGTGCCAGCAGCCCATCGGAGGGGGTTTTGGGCTACGAGCAGTACTTC
cdr3_aa: CASSPSEGVLGYEQYF

j_call: TRBJ2-3
d_call: TRBD2
v_call: TRBV27
clone_size: NA
cdr3_nt: TGTGCCAGCAGTTTAAATTGGGAGGGCTACACAGATACGCAGTATTTT
cdr3_aa: CASSLNWEGYTDTQYF

j_call: TRBJ2-7
d_call: TRBD2
v_call: TRBV7-2
clone_size: once
cdr3_nt: TGTGCCAGCAGCCCTCCACTAGCGGGAGAACGGGAGCAGTACTTC
cdr3_aa: CASSPPLAGEREQYF

j_call: TRBJ2-3
d_call: TRBD2
v_call: TRBV27
clone_size: once
cdr3_nt: TGTGCCAGCAGTCCCTCGACTAGCGGGACCTCCCACACAGATACGCAGTATTTT
cdr3_aa: CASSPSTSGTSHTDTQYF

j_call: TRBJ2-2
d_call: TRBD1
v_call: TRBV28
clone_size: NA
cdr3_nt: TGTGCCAGCAGGGACAGGGGCGGCACCGGGGAGCTGTTTTTT
cdr3_aa: CASRDRGGTGELFF

j_call: TRBJ2-1
d_call: NA
v_call: TRBV7-9
clone_size: NA
cdr3_nt: TGTGCCAGCAGCTTAGGTCAGGGTTTGGTTGAGCAGTTCTTC
cdr3_aa: CASSLGQGLVEQFF

j_call: TRBJ2-7
d_call: TRBD2
v_call: TRBV4-2
clone_size: once
cdr3_nt: TGTGCCAGCAGCCAAGAAGTGCCCAGCGGGAGGGTGGCTCTTCCCTACGAGCAGTACTTC
cdr3_aa: CASSQEVPSGRVALPYEQYF

j_call: TRBJ1-5
d_call: NA
v_call: TRBV28
clone_size: NA
cdr3_nt: TGTGCCAGCAGTTTAGTATCGGGGGCGCGTAATCAGCCCCAGCATTTT
cdr3_aa: CASSLVSGARNQPQHF

j_call: TRBJ1-5
d_call: NA
v_call: TRBV19
clone_size: NA
cdr3_nt: TGTGCCAGTAGTATAGGGACAGTAAGAAATCAGCCCCAGCATTTT
cdr3_aa: CASSIGTVRNQPQHF

j_call: TRBJ1-2
d_call: NA
v_call: TRBV5-4
clone_size: NA
cdr3_nt: TGTGCCAGCAGCTTGGGCGGTTATGACTCCACGCCCTATGGCTACACCTTC
cdr3_aa: CASSLGGYDSTPYGYTF

j_call: TRBJ2-1
d_call: TRBD2
v_call: TRBV15
clone_size: NA
cdr3_nt: TGTGCCACCAGCAGTAGGGAAGCGGGAGAGGGCTACAATGAGCAGTTCTTC
cdr3_aa: CATSSREAGEGYNEQFF